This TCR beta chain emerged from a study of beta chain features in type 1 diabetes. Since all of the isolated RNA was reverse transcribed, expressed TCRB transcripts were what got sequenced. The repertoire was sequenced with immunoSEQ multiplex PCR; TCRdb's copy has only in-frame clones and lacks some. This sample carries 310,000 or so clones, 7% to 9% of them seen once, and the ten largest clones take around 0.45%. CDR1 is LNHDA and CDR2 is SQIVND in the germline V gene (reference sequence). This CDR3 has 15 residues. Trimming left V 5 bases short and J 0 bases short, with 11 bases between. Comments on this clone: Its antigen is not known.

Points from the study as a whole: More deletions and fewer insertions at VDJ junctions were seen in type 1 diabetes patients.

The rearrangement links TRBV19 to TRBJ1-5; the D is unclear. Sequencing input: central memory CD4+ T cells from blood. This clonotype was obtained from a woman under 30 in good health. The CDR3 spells CASSVRYNSNQPQHF. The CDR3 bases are TGTGCCAGTAGTGTCAGATACAATAGCAATCAGCCCCAGCATTTT.